The rows below give T cell receptor beta chains drawn from one sample of a study of Graves' ophthalmopathy and Graves' hyperthyroidism. TCRdb redid the calling of the multiplex PCR reads with MiXCR, one entry per CDR3 protein. The sample lists a few hundred thousand distinct CDR3 sequences; 15% to 20% were seen once. Material for sequencing was peripheral blood. The receptors come from an adult woman with stable Graves' hyperthyroidism. CDR3s include the opening cysteine and the closing phenylalanine or tryptophan. A clone size is listed for some rows: how often the clone was seen (once, few, many), or a class if it is expanded.

clone_size	v_call	cdr3_aa
-	TRBV6-2/TRBV6-3	CASSYSEDSTGELFF
many	TRBV6-1	CASSAGTVLGRNTGELFF
many	TRBV5-1	CASRLQGSSYEQYF
many	TRBV13	CASSLDSRGAEAFF
-	TRBV20-1	CSALFRDRGPGELCF
many	TRBV6-9	CAIRLADEQFF
many	TRBV5-5	CASSPGQRVPQYF
many	TRBV12-3/TRBV12-4	CASSFRNFQETQYF
many	TRBV12-3/TRBV12-4	CASSLTDRVKSNQPQHF
many	TRBV10-1	CASSGTVPAGELFF
-	TRBV28	CASDSNSGNTIYF
many	TRBV7-3	CASSPRAGDNSPLHF
many	TRBV13	CASSFSEHEQFF
many	TRBV20-1	CSAGQGAHEQYF
-	TRBV30	CAWIRPQGSSYERYF
many	TRBV6-2/TRBV6-3	CASSYGLAGVRELLF
many	TRBV12-3/TRBV12-4	CASSNDRGTRASTEAFF
few	TRBV4-1	CASSQDPVTSGRLTGELFF
many	TRBV12-3/TRBV12-4	CASSFGQGLNQPQHF
-	TRBV6-1	CASPESGTEAFF
many	TRBV4-3	CASSQDRKGTNYEQYF
many	TRBV6-6	CASSYAGINQPQHF
many	TRBV12-3/TRBV12-4	CASSQALDRVNALAKNIQYF
few	TRBV4-1	CASSQASGSFSEQYF
many	TRBV14	CASSHRRGTNTGELFF
-	TRBV2	CASSTDFNSPLHF
many	TRBV6-1	CASSVASGSFREQYF
many	TRBV20-1	CSAQDRGRLNYGYTF
many	TRBV4-1	CASSQRGVGETQYF
many	TRBV7-7	CASSLGLLETQYF
many	TRBV4-1	CASSPFPGKAKETQYF
many	TRBV6-5	CASSYSPGQRTGELFF
many	TRBV12-5	CASGYAAWEGPYEQYF
-	TRBV20-1	CSASGRGTGTSGSRSYEQYF
many	TRBV7-2	CASSLDSGRNEQYF
few	TRBV4-3	CASSQERTGANVLTF
few	TRBV4-3	CASSQDPRRGGYTF
-	TRBV4-1	CASNTEGRALNTEAFF
few	TRBV3-1	CASSPGRGQGSYEQYF
few	TRBV6-1	CASSVTQPGRSYEQYF
many	TRBV6-1	CASSEYVGPSKTQYF
-	TRBV6-1	CASRSWKNIQYF
many	TRBV10-2	CASSAGTGAGSYEQYF
many	TRBV11-2	CASSQGRVGSNTEAFF
many	TRBV7-2	CASTRQQSVEQYF
many	TRBV5-1	CASSLIPSGESYEQYF
many	TRBV7-2	CASSSGLDRDNPPQHF
many	TRBV28	CASKNLRLAGGTGELFF
-	TRBV11-3	CASSLGSRSYEQYF
many	TRBV2	CASSVQIQETQYF
many	TRBV7-2	CASSSGLGLVETQYF